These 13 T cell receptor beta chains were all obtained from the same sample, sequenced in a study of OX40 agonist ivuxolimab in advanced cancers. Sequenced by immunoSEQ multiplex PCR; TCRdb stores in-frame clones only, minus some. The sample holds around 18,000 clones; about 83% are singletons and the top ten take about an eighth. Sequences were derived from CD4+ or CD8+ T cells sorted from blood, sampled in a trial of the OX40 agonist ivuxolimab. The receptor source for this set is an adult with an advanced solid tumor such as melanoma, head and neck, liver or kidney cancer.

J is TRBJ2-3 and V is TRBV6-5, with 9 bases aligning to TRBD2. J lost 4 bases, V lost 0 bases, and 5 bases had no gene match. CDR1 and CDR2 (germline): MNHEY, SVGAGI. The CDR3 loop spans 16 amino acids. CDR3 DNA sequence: TGTGCCAGCAGTTACTCGGGGGCGGGAGGGTCAGATACGCAGTATTTT. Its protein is CASSYSGAGGSDTQYF.

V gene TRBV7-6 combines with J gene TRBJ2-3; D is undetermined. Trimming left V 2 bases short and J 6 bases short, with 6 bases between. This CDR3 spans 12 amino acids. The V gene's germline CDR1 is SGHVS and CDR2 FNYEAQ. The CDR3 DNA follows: TGTGCCAGCAGCTTAAGGAGCGATACGCAGTATTTT. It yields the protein CASSLRSDTQYF.

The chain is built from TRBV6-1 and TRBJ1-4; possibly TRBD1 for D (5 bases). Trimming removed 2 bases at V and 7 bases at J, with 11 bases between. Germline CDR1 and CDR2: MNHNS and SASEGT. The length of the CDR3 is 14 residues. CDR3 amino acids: CASSERRDGEKLFF. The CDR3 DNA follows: TGTGCCAGCAGTGAAAGGAGGGACGGTGAAAAACTGTTTTTT.

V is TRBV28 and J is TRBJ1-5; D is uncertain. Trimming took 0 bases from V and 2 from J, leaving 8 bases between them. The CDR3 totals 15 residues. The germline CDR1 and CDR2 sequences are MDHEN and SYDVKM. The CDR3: CASSLWGNGNQPQHF. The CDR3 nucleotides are TGTGCCAGCAGTTTATGGGGGAACGGCAATCAGCCCCAGCATTTT.

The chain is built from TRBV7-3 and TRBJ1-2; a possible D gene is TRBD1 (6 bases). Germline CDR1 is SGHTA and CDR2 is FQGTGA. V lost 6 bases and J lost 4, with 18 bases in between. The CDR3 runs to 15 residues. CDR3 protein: CASSPQGGGVYGYTF. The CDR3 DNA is TGTGCCAGCAGTCCACAGGGAGGCGGCGTCTATGGCTACACCTTC. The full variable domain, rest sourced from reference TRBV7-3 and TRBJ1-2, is GAGVSQTPSNKVTEKGKYVELRCDPISGHTALYWYRQSLGQGPEFLIYFQGTGAADDSGLPNDRFFAVRPEGSVSTLKIQRTERGDSAVYLCASSPQGGGVYGYTFGSGTRLTVV.

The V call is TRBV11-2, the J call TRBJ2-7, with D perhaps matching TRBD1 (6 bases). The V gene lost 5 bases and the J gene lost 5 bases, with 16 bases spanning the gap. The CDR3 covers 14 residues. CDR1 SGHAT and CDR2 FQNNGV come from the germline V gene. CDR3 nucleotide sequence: TGTGCCAGCAGCCATCGGGACACGAGAAACGAGCAGTACTTC. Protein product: CASSHRDTRNEQYF. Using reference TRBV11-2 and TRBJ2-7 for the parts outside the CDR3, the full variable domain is EAGVAQSPRYKIIEKRQSVAFWCNPISGHATLYWYQQILGQGPKLLIQFQNNGVVDDSQLPKDRFSAERLKGVDSTLKIQPAKLEDSAVYLCASSHRDTRNEQYFGPGTRLTVT.

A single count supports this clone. The CDR3 loop is CASSFSGSSNQPQHF. Written as DNA, the CDR3 is TGTGCCAGCAGCTTCAGCGGGAGTAGCAATCAGCCCCAGCATTTT. The V call is TRBV5-8, the J call TRBJ1-5; D gene unclear. V lost 2 bases and J lost 0, with 9 bases in between. This CDR3 is built from 15 residues. CDR1 and CDR2 from the germline V gene are SGHTS and YDEGEE. The full variable domain, completed using reference TRBV5-8 and TRBJ1-5, is EAGVTQSPTHLIKTRGQQATLRCSPISGHTSVYWYQQALGLGLQFLLWYDEGEERNRGNFPPRFSGRQFPNYSSELNVNALELEDSALYLCASSFSGSSNQPQHFGDGTRLSIL.

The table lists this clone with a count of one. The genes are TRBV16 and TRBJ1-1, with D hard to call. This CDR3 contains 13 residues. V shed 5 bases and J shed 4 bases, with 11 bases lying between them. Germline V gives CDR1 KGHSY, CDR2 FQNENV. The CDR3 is CASSGGLSTEAFF. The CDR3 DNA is TGTGCCAGCAGCGGAGGGTTATCCACTGAAGCTTTCTTT.

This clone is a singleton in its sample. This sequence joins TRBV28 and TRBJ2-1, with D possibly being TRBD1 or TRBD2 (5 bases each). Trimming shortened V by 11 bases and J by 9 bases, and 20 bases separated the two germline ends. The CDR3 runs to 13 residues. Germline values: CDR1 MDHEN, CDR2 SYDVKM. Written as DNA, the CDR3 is TGTGCCTCGGCCTGGAGGTCAGGGTTTGAGCAGTTCTTC. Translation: CASAWRSGFEQFF.

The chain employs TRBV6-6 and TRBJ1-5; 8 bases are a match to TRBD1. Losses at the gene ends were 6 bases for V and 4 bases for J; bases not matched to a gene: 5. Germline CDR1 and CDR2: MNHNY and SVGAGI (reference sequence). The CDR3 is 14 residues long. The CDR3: CASSRTGPNQPQHF. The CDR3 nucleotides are TGTGCCAGCAGCCGGACAGGGCCGAATCAGCCCCAGCATTTT.

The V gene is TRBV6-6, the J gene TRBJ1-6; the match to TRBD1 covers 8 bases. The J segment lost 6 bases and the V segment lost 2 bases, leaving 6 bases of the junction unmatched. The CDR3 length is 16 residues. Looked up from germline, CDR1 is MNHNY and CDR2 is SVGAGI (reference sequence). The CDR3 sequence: CASSYAGGSGNSPLHF. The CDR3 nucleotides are TGTGCCAGCAGTTACGCAGGGGGCAGTGGTAATTCACCCCTCCACTTT.

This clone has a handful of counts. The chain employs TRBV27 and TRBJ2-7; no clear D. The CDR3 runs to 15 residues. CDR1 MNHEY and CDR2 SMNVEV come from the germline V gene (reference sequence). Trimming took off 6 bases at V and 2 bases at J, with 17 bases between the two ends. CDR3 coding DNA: TGTGCCAGCAGGCCCACTCCCTCGCGTCCCTACGAGCAGTACTTC. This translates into CASRPTPSRPYEQYF.

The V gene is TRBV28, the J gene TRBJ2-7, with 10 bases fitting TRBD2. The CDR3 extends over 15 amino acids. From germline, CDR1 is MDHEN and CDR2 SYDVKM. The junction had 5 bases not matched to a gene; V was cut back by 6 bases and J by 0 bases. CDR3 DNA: TGTGCCAGCAGCGAACTAGCGGGGCACTCCTACGAGCAGTACTTC. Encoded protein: CASSELAGHSYEQYF.